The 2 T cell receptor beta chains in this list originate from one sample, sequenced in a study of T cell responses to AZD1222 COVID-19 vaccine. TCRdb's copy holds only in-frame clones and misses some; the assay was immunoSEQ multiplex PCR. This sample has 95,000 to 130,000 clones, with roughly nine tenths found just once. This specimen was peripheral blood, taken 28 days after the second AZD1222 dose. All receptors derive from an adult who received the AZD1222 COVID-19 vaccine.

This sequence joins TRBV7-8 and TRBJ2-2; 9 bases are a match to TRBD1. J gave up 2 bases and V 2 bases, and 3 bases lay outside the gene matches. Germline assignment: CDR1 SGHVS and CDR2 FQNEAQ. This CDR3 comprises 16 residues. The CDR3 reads CASSLTGGFNTGELFF. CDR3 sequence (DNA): TGTGCCAGCAGCTTAACAGGGGGCTTTAACACCGGGGAGCTGTTTTTT.

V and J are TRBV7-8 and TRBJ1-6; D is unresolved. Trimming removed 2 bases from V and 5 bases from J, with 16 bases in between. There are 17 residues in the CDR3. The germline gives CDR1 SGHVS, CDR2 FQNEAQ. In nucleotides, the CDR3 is TGTGCCAGCAGCTTATATCGAGTCCCTTTCCATAATTCACCCCTCCACTTT. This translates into CASSLYRVPFHNSPLHF.